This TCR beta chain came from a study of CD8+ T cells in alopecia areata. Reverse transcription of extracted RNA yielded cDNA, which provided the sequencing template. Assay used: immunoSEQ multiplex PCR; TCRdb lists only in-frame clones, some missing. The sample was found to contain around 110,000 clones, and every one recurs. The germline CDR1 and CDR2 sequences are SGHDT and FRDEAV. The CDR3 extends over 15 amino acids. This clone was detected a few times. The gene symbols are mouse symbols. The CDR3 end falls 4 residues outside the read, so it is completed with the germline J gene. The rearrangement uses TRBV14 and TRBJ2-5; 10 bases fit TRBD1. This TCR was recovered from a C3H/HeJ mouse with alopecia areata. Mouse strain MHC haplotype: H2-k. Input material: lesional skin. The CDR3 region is CASSPSGTGEDTQYF. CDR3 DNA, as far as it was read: TGTGCCAGCAGCCCCTCCGGGACAGGGGAAGAC.